A single sample gave rise to the 20 T cell receptor beta chains below, sequenced in a study of PD-1 blockade in mismatch repair-deficient tumors. This table comes from immunoSEQ multiplex PCR, and its TCRdb copy is limited to in-frame clones, with some not included. Of 40,000 to 60,000 clones in the sample, roughly 78% were seen once. The input for sequencing was peripheral blood, taken 4 weeks after starting pembrolizumab. Source of these receptors: an adult with mismatch repair-deficient cancer.

The V and J genes are TRBV27 and TRBJ2-7; 11 bases line up with TRBD2. V was pared by 5 bases and J by 4 bases, with 4 bases of the junction left unmatched. The germline V gene has CDR1 MNHEY and CDR2 SMNVEV (reference sequence). The CDR3 is 14 amino acids. The CDR3 sequence is CASSALAGGYEQYF. CDR3 DNA: TGTGCCAGCAGTGCATTAGCGGGAGGGTACGAGCAGTACTTC.

The rearrangement links TRBV4-1 to TRBJ1-5; D is unresolved. Germline CDR1 is MGHRA and CDR2 is YSYEKL. V lost 0 bases and J lost 6, with 12 bases in between. The CDR3 totals 15 residues. Here the CDR3 DNA reads TGCGCCAGCAGCCAAGAGGGGTTGGGCGGTCAGCCCCAGCATTTT. Translated: CASSQEGLGGQPQHF.

The chain couples TRBV6-6 to TRBJ1-4; possible D gene TRBD1, 5 bases. The CDR3 has 14 residues. Germline V gene sequence: CDR1 MNHNY, CDR2 SVGAGI (reference sequence). The germline V and J ends were trimmed by 5 bases and 7 bases, with 14 bases remaining between them. The CDR3 nucleotides are TGTGCCAGCAGTCCAGGGAACTTCGGTGAAAAACTGTTTTTT. Translation: CASSPGNFGEKLFF.

The rearrangement uses TRBV5-4 and TRBJ1-1, with D tentatively TRBD1 (5 bases). V lost 6 bases, J lost 0 bases, and 12 bases lay in between. This CDR3 spans 14 amino acids. In germline, CDR1 is SGHNT, CDR2 YYREEE (reference sequence). CDR3 amino acids: CASIRDGLNTEAFF. In nucleotides, the CDR3 is TGTGCCAGCATCAGGGACGGATTGAACACTGAAGCTTTCTTT.

The CDR3 DNA sequence: TGTGCCAGCAGTGATGGTAGTCGGGTCACTGAAGCTTTCTTT. Translation: CASSDGSRVTEAFF. The rearrangement joins TRBV6-5 to TRBJ1-1; D not certain. V lost 5 bases and J lost 4, with 14 bases in between. Germline V gene data show CDR1 as MNHEY and CDR2 as SVGAGI. This CDR3 is 14 amino acids long.

This sequence joins TRBV19 and TRBJ2-6, with unresolved D. The ends were cut back, 4 bases at V and 2 bases at J, with 12 bases in the middle. This CDR3 comprises 16 residues. From germline, CDR1 is LNHDA and CDR2 SQIVND (reference sequence). CDR3: CASSTPFGAGANVLTF. DNA of the CDR3: TGTGCCAGTAGTACACCCTTCGGCGCTGGGGCCAACGTCCTGACTTTC.

The V call is TRBV19, the J call TRBJ1-4; D might be TRBD1 (5 bases). CDR3 length: 17 residues. V was cut by 7 bases and J by 0 bases, with 18 bases left in between. Germline V gives CDR1 LNHDA, CDR2 SQIVND (reference sequence). CDR3 loop: CASNSRGGAATNEKLFF. For the CDR3, the DNA is TGTGCCAGTAACTCTCGGGGCGGGGCGGCAACTAATGAAAAACTGTTTTTT.

This chain connects TRBV5-1 to TRBJ2-3, with TRBD2 identical over 9 bases. This CDR3 region has 15 residues. The ends lost 2 bases at V and 4 bases at J; junction bases unmatched: 5. Germline-derived CDR1 and CDR2 are SGHRS and YFSETQ. CDR3 DNA sequence: TGCGCCAGCAGCTTAGCGGGAGGTAGCGCAGATACGCAGTATTTT. Encoded protein: CASSLAGGSADTQYF.

The rearrangement joins TRBV2 to TRBJ1-5, with TRBD1 matching over 8 bases. The CDR3 consists of 15 residues. Germline values: CDR1 SNHLY, CDR2 FYNNEI. The J segment lost 4 bases and the V segment lost 8 bases, leaving 10 bases of the junction unmatched. The CDR3 region is CASSRLDRANQPQHF. Written as DNA, the CDR3 is TGTGCCAGCTCCCGCTTGGACAGGGCGAATCAGCCCCAGCATTTT.

This clone was picked up a small number of times. The J gene is TRBJ2-7, the V gene TRBV6-1, with TRBD1 identical over 7 bases. The CDR3 spans 16 residues. The germline V gene has CDR1 MNHNS and CDR2 SASEGT. J gave up 5 bases and V 0 bases, and 10 bases lay outside the gene matches. CDR3 nucleotide sequence: TGTGCCAGCAGTGAAGCGACGACAGGGTCCGGGCACGAGCAGTACTTC. Protein product: CASSEATTGSGHEQYF.

The chain links TRBV27 to TRBJ1-5, with 7 bases lining up with TRBD1. Germline-derived CDR1 and CDR2 are MNHEY and SMNVEV (reference sequence). The CDR3 has 14 amino acids. Trimming cost V 6 bases and J 6 bases; bases outside gene matches: 8. The CDR3 coding sequence is TGTGCCAGCAGCTTTTCACCAGGGGGTCAGCCCCAGCATTTT. Translated, it gives CASSFSPGGQPQHF.

This chain joins TRBV19 and TRBJ2-7; possible D gene TRBD2, 5 bases. V dropped 6 bases and J dropped 4 bases, with 22 bases sitting between them. Germline CDR1 and CDR2: LNHDA and SQIVND (reference sequence). There are 16 residues in the CDR3. CDR3 protein: CASSPLNPERRYEQYF. The DNA for the CDR3 is TGTGCCAGTAGCCCCCTCAACCCGGAGCGGCGGTACGAGCAGTACTTC.

The table lists this clone with a few counts. The chain employs TRBV2 and TRBJ2-7; TRBD2 agrees at 7 bases. J lost 3 bases, V lost 6 bases, and 5 bases had no gene match. CDR3 length: 13 amino acids. The germline gives CDR1 SNHLY, CDR2 FYNNEI. As DNA, the CDR3 is TGTGCCAGCAGCTCCGGGACTAACTACGAGCAGTACTTC. Protein product: CASSSGTNYEQYF.

This clone has more than one count but fewer than ten. The gene calls are TRBV7-2 and TRBJ1-5; D gene unclear. The CDR3 length is 13 residues. Between the trimmed V and J ends, which lost 2 bases and 6 bases, there was a span of 8 bases. Germline CDR1 and CDR2: SGHTA and FQGNSA. This CDR3 reads CASSLRTGQPQHF. DNA of the CDR3: TGTGCCAGCAGCTTACGGACGGGTCAGCCCCAGCATTTT. Together with reference TRBV7-2 and TRBJ1-5, the CDR3 gives the full variable domain: GAGVSQSPSNKVTEKGKDVELRCDPISGHTALYWYRQSLGQGLEFLIYFQGNSAPDKSGLPSDRFSAERTGGSVSTLTIQRTQQEDSAVYLCASSLRTGQPQHFGDGTRLSIL.

The chain joins TRBV4-3 to TRBJ2-2; no clear D gene. The germline V gene has CDR1 LGHNA and CDR2 YSLEER. CDR3 length equals 12 residues. Trimming removed 7 bases from V and 6 bases from J, with 9 bases in between. Here the CDR3 reads CASNLGSGELFF. The CDR3 coding sequence is TGCGCCAGCAACCTAGGTTCCGGGGAGCTGTTTTTT.

This clone was observed a handful of times. The chain uses TRBV6-5 and TRBJ2-1, with D hard to call. Germline V CDR1 and CDR2: MNHEY, SVGAGI. The CDR3 length is 14 residues. Trimming pared 4 bases from V and 3 bases from J, leaving 10 bases between. The CDR3 coding sequence is TGTGCCAGCAGTTTGACTGGGTACTACAATGAGCAGTTCTTC. Translating gives CASSLTGYYNEQFF.

This chain uses TRBV5-4 with TRBJ2-6; no clear D. The V gene lost 4 bases and the J gene lost 0 bases, with 8 bases spanning the gap. Germline V gene sequence: CDR1 SGHNT, CDR2 YYREEE (reference sequence). This CDR3 comprises 15 residues. DNA of the CDR3: TGTGCCAGCAGCGACGCGATCTCTGGGGCCAACGTCCTGACTTTC. The encoded protein is CASSDAISGANVLTF.

This chain uses TRBV14 with TRBJ2-1, with 10 bases lining up with TRBD2. From germline, CDR1 is SGHDN and CDR2 FVKESK. The length of the CDR3 is 16 residues. Trimming at V came to 4 bases and at J to 6 bases, leaving 9 bases not matched to a gene. CDR3: CASSPGLAGVRNEQFF. As DNA, the CDR3 is TGTGCCAGCAGCCCCGGTCTAGCGGGAGTCCGCAATGAGCAGTTCTTC.

The CDR3 protein is CASSYSGGDADTQYF. In nucleotides, the CDR3 is TGTGCCAGCAGTTACTCTGGAGGGGATGCAGATACGCAGTATTTT. The rearrangement uses TRBV6-5 and TRBJ2-3; tentative D call: TRBD2 (6 bases). The germline V gene encodes CDR1 MNHEY and CDR2 SVGAGI. The CDR3 is 15 amino acids. V was pared by 0 bases and J by 4 bases, with 11 bases between.

The rearrangement uses TRBV7-9 and TRBJ2-1; D is undetermined. The CDR3 extends over 12 amino acids. Germline V gene data show CDR1 as SEHNR and CDR2 as FQNEAQ (reference sequence). The V end lost 5 bases, the J end lost 3 bases, and 5 bases lay between the germline ends. The CDR3 coding sequence is TGTGCCAGCAGCCGTAACTACAATGAGCAGTTCTTC. It is translated as CASSRNYNEQFF.